This T cell receptor (beta chain) stems from a study of T cells in Graves' hyperthyroidism and ophthalmopathy. Whole-study context: Peripheral blood collection took place at initial diagnosis, before any treatment. Overall study results and limits: Most thyroid clonotypes expanded above 0.001 appeared in blood too.

This clonotype was seen ten or more times. Its specificity is not known. Regions amplified from RNA transcripts were the TCR beta CDR3 regions. The TCR CDR3 was amplified in a first-round RT-PCR using the HTBI primer set. TCRdb itself ran the multiplex PCR reads through MiXCR, one entry per CDR3 protein. The sample carries some 570,000 distinct CDR3 sequences, 11% to 15% recorded once. Losses at the gene ends were 6 bases for V and 2 bases for J; bases not matched to a gene: 11. Germline CDR1 reads SNHLY; CDR2 reads FYNNEI. The CDR3 length is 16 residues. The rearrangement links TRBV2 to TRBJ2-5; 8 bases are shared with TRBD2. The sequenced material came from blood. The source is a woman younger than 30 with Graves' ophthalmopathy. CDR3 loop: CASRAQLAVTQETQYF. The CDR3 DNA reads as TGTGCCAGCAGAGCTCAACTAGCGGTCACGCAAGAGACCCAGTACTTC.